These 11 T cell receptor beta chains were sequenced from one sample in a study. TCRdb re-analysed the RT-PCR reads in MiXCR, keeping a single row per CDR3 protein. The table includes 650,000 to 800,000 distinct CDR3 sequences, about 14% detected once. Sequencing input: memory CD4+ T cells from blood. The receptors stem from a female donor in good health, serving as a healthy control.

CDR3 amino acids: CASTSGTRGLTQYF. The CDR3 region has the DNA TGTGCCAGCACCTCCGGGACTAGGGGTTTGACCCAGTACTTC. The V call is TRBV6-2 or TRBV6-3, the J call TRBJ2-5; TRBD2 aligns across 8 bases. The junction had 11 bases not matched to a gene; V was cut back by 7 bases and J by 7 bases. The germline V gene encodes CDR1 MNHEY and CDR2 SVGEGT. This CDR3 has 14 residues.

This chain links TRBV3-1 with TRBJ1-1; the D is unclear. The germline V and J ends were trimmed by 1 base and 1 base, with 7 bases remaining between them. Germline V lookup: CDR1 LGHDT, CDR2 YNNKEL (reference sequence). The length of the CDR3 is 14 residues. The CDR3 here is CASSQAMGNTEAFF. The CDR3 coding sequence is TGTGCCAGCAGCCAAGCAATGGGGAACACTGAAGCTTTCTTT.

CDR3: CSASVGGGNQPQHF. DNA for the CDR3: TGCAGCGCCTCCGTGGGGGGTGGAAATCAGCCCCAGCATTTT. The chain uses TRBV29-1 and TRBJ1-5; D might be TRBD1 (5 bases). The V end lost 7 bases, the J end lost 4 bases, and 17 bases lay between the germline ends. From germline, CDR1 is SQVTM and CDR2 ANQGSEA. CDR3 length: 14 amino acids.

This clonotype was observed a few times. The rearrangement uses TRBV12-3 or TRBV12-4 and TRBJ2-1, with D unresolved. The germline V and J ends were trimmed by 8 bases and 4 bases, with 12 bases remaining between them. This CDR3 is built from 13 residues. For the CDR3, the DNA is TGTGCCAGCGTCGAGGCGGAATACAATGAGCAGTTCTTC. Its protein is CASVEAEYNEQFF.

This clonotype was picked up many times. The genes are TRBV20-1 and TRBJ2-7; D is uncertain. Trimming removed 5 bases at V and 0 bases at J, with 14 bases between. The germline gives CDR1 DFQATT, CDR2 SNEGSKA (reference sequence). The CDR3 sequence is 14 residues long. CDR3 DNA: TGCAGTGCTCCAAGCGCCTCTCACTCCTACGAGCAGTACTTC. Its translation is CSAPSASHSYEQYF.

The rearrangement links TRBV20-1 to TRBJ1-1; 8 bases match TRBD1. V dropped 2 bases and J dropped 7; count of bases not matched to a gene: 9. Germline-derived CDR1 and CDR2 are DFQATT and SNEGSKA (reference sequence). The CDR3 loop spans 14 amino acids. CDR3 nucleotide sequence: TGCAGTGCTAGAAAGCCCGGACAGGGTAGTGAAGCTTTCTTT. Protein: CSARKPGQGSEAFF.

This clonotype has a handful of counts. V usage is TRBV9 and J usage is TRBJ1-2; no definite D call. V lost 0 bases, J lost 10 bases, and 13 bases lay in between. Germline V CDR1 and CDR2: SGDLS, YYNGEE. The CDR3 covers 13 residues. The CDR3 nucleotides are TGTGCCAGCAGCGTAGTGGACTCACCGCACTACACCTTC. Amino acid sequence: CASSVVDSPHYTF.

Ten or more counts support this clonotype. This sequence joins TRBV5-1 and TRBJ2-1, with a weak D call TRBD2 (5 bases). Germline CDR1 SGHRS, CDR2 YFSETQ. V lost 4 bases and J 9 bases, leaving 11 bases between the germline ends. The CDR3 runs to 12 residues. CDR3 DNA sequence: TGCGCCAGCAGCCTCGAGAGGGCTGAGCAGTTCTTC. This gives the protein CASSLERAEQFF.

The chain is built from TRBV27 and TRBJ1-2; D uncertain. The CDR3 is made up of 12 amino acids. In germline, CDR1 is MNHEY, CDR2 SMNVEV (reference sequence). Trimming pared 4 bases from V and 8 bases from J, leaving 11 bases between. CDR3 DNA: TGTGCCAGCAGTTGGCAGATTGGGGGCTACACCTTC. It encodes CASSWQIGGYTF.

The V call is TRBV7-2, the J call TRBJ1-1, with D perhaps TRBD1 (6 bases). Germline V gene sequence: CDR1 SGHTA, CDR2 FQGNSA. This CDR3 spans 13 amino acids. Trimming took off 2 bases at V and 9 bases at J, with 13 bases between the two ends. The CDR3 sequence is CASSLSTGWKAFF. In nucleotides, the CDR3 is TGTGCCAGCAGCTTATCAACAGGGTGGAAAGCTTTCTTT.

The genes are TRBV28 and TRBJ1-2; TRBD1 is a possible D gene (6 bases). CDR1 is MDHEN and CDR2 is SYDVKM in the germline V gene. The V and J ends lost 7 bases and 2 bases respectively, with 14 bases between them. CDR3 length equals 14 residues. CDR3 loop: CASTPGGHNYGYTF. The CDR3 DNA is TGTGCCAGCACACCCGGGGGCCACAACTATGGCTACACCTTC.